This TCR beta chain was sequenced for a study of shared clonotypes between healthy human individuals (dated by TCRdb to the early 2020s). For the wider study: The cohort included a few men and two women between 18 and 49 years of age. For each donor, three plates each were used for CD4 naive and CD4 memory, two plates were used for CD8 naive, and one plate was used for CD8 memory. To estimate repertoire size and how much clonotypes are shared between individuals, the study performed deep sequencing of blood TCR repertoires from roughly five healthy adults. Different laboratories and diverse techniques were used to prepare libraries and sequence TCR repertoires, to increase sequencing depth and limit assay-specific biases. Per donor, leukapheresis produced somewhere between about 0.9 and 10 billion PBMCs. Beyond this particular receptor, the publication reports: Because the study included only a small number of donors, the genetic and exposure-history diversity represented was limited. Compared with non-shared clonotypes, the clonotypes found in all four sorted-subset donors had higher generation probabilities. Sampling was restricted to blood, and TCR repertoires in tissues likely differ from the TCR repertoires found in blood. Pairwise subsampling led to the expectation that sequencing depth would affect the degree of clonotype sharing among donors. Roughly 5% of naive CD4, roughly 3.5% of naive CD8, around 2.3% of memory CD4, and roughly 0.4% of memory CD8 clonotypes were shared across a handful of donors. Naive subsets generally had larger estimated clonotype richness than memory subsets. Incomplete sequencing was indicated by rarefaction of sorted-subset datasets, despite the large sequencing depth.

The donors were healthy, HIV-negative adults who had no recently reported acute infections or vaccinations. Only Caucasian adults living in Nashville, Tennessee, USA were represented among the donors. Magnetic negative selection was used to enrich CD4+ T cells, after which naive cells were positively selected on CD45RA and the negative fraction became the memory subset. Blood was collected by leukapheresis, and PBMCs were isolated by Ficoll-Histopaque density gradient centrifugation and then cryopreserved in liquid nitrogen vapor phase. Analytical flow cytometry was used to check the purity and quantity of every magnetically sorted T cell population. Genomic DNA was isolated from every sorted fraction and measured by UV absorbance on a Nanodrop 2000c. CDR3 length: 15 amino acids, cysteine to phenylalanine. Only the CDR3 portion is preserved as DNA: 45 bases, with reading frame beginning at the first base. CDR1 and CDR2, looked up from the germline V gene, are SGHRS and YFSETQ. V is pruned by 4 bases and J by 2 bases, leaving 7 bases of the junction without a gene match.

As for this clone: Its recognized antigen is unknown. The sample holds no much larger clone one base away, and base qualities are not on file.

TCR CDR3 regions were amplified from genomic DNA by multiplex PCR using the deep immunoSEQ assay. Genomic DNA extracted from each cell subset was distributed evenly over all wells of several immunoSEQ 96-well plates, and each plate served as one replicate. Each replicate PCR for sorted subsets received roughly 0.2 ug genomic DNA, equal to roughly 33,000 T cell genomes. The purified libraries were quantified using a Qubit 3.0 fluorometer, sized with a Bioanalyzer 2100, and then quantified again using the KAPA Library Quantification kit. Every immunoSEQ 96-well plate was sequenced on a separate single-read 150-cycle Illumina NextSeq 550 flow cell. The original pipeline was this. Because only junctional sequences without quality scores were contained in the immunoSEQ output, filtering matching that applied to full-length reads could not be performed. Sequences were annotated with PyIR, a Python wrapper for IgBLAST v1.9, and V/J genes and CDR3 were assigned using IMGT germline references. Reads were filtered out if the reads had weak V/J assignments (E-value above 1e-6), no CDR3, stop codons, out-of-frame junctions, or ambiguous translated residues. V3J clonotypes were defined by identical inferred V gene, J gene, and CDR3 amino acid sequence. Percentage overlap between repertoires was computed as shared unique clonotypes divided by the size of the smaller repertoire. Richness of each repertoire was evaluated using RTK rarefaction, the Chao1 estimator, and Recon v2.1 estimates of unobserved clonotypes. Generation probabilities were computed with OLGA for all TCRbeta clonotypes obtained by the gDNA method from four donors. TCRdb provides this immuneACCESS table in a form limited to in-frame rearrangements. Some clones are lacking; in checked studies, under half of them reflect an unresolved V gene, and why the rest are absent is not known. V, J and clone size are taken as reported in that table, and D and trimming were inferred from the DNA itself. In this sample the table shows about 2 million clones, 95% of which occur a single time. The ten largest clonotypes hold about 0.13% of the sample.

The V and J genes are TRBV5-1 and TRBJ2-7; 9 bases in the middle match TRBD1. Specimen: naive CD4+ T cells sorted from blood. The intended sense of this specimen's cell subset or site label: CD45RA+ positively selected. The receptor was isolated from a man younger than 35 in good health. The DNA sequence is given as TGCGCCAGCAGCGACTTGAACAGGGGGCCCTACGAGCAGTACTTC. The resulting protein is CASSDLNRGPYEQYF.